Each of the 30 T cell receptor beta chains below was sequenced from the same sample in a study of patients and donors after allogeneic stem cell transplantation. TCRdb used MiXCR to reprocess the RT-PCR reads, holding one entry per CDR3 protein. The top ten clones hold 25% to 30% of a sample with approximately 170,000 distinct CDR3 sequences, about a quarter of them seen once. Sequences were obtained from blood, either unsorted or a sorted T cell fraction (not recorded which). The receptors were gathered from a human donor who was either an allogeneic HSCT recipient or a stem cell or donor lymphocyte infusion donor (not recorded which). It is not recorded whose cells these are; they may come from a transplant donor.

This clonotype was seen only a few times. This chain links TRBV12-5 with TRBJ2-1, with D uncertain. Germline assignment: CDR1 LGHNT and CDR2 FRNRAP. The germline V and J ends were trimmed by 2 bases and 4 bases, with 0 bases remaining between them. The CDR3 has 11 amino acids. As DNA, the CDR3 is TGTGCTAGTGGTTTGTACAATGAGCAGTTCTTC. It encodes CASGLYNEQFF.

This clonotype occurred once. CDR3 residues: CASSDLRGLVDTEAFF. The CDR3 DNA reads TGTGCCAGCAGCGACTTACGAGGTTTGGTCGACACTGAAGCTTTCTTT. The chain couples TRBV6-1 to TRBJ1-1; no firm D call. Trimming took 6 bases from V and 3 from J, leaving 20 bases between them. The CDR3 loop spans 16 amino acids. CDR1 and CDR2 from the germline V gene are MNHNS and SASEGT.

CDR3 amino acids: CASSLVGQATFYEQYF. The CDR3 DNA reads as TGTGCCAGCAGCTTAGTAGGACAGGCCACCTTCTACGAGCAGTACTTC. This chain connects TRBV7-9 to TRBJ2-7, with TRBD1 identical over 7 bases. Germline V lookup: CDR1 SEHNR, CDR2 FQNEAQ (reference sequence). The CDR3 length is 16 residues. Germline trimming cut 1 base from V and 3 bases from J; bases unmatched to any gene: 9.

This sequence joins TRBV10-3 and TRBJ2-2, with D hard to call. Trimming shortened V by 3 bases and J by 1 base, and 9 bases separated the two germline ends. Germline CDR1 is ENHRY and CDR2 is SYGVKD. This CDR3 region has 15 residues. CDR3 DNA: TGTGCCATCAGTGACCCGACTGAGAACACCGGGGAGCTGTTTTTT. Its translation: CAISDPTENTGELFF.

The chain links TRBV9 to TRBJ2-7; no clear D gene. Trimming stripped 0 bases from V and 5 bases from J, with 3 bases between. This CDR3 contains 11 residues. Germline V gene sequence: CDR1 SGDLS, CDR2 YYNGEE. The CDR3 loop is CASSVGDEQYF. The CDR3 DNA is TGTGCCAGCAGCGTAGGGGACGAGCAGTACTTC. The whole variable domain, remainder taken from reference TRBV9 and TRBJ2-7, is DSGVTQTPKHLITATGQRVTLRCSPRSGDLSVYWYQQSLDQGLQFLIQYYNGEERAKGNILERFSAQQFPDLHSELNLSSLELGDSALYFCASSVGDEQYFGPGTRLTVT.

This clonotype was counted between two and nine times. The V call is TRBV6-2 or TRBV6-3, the J call TRBJ1-5, with D perhaps TRBD1 (5 bases). V was cut by 0 bases and J by 0 bases, with 12 bases left in between. The germline gives CDR1 MNHEY, CDR2 SVGEGT. The CDR3 covers 17 residues. CDR3 sequence reads: CASSYSVKGDSNQPQHF. As DNA, the CDR3 is TGTGCCAGCAGTTACTCGGTTAAAGGGGATAGCAATCAGCCCCAGCATTTT.

This clonotype was seen more than once but under ten times. The rearrangement links TRBV5-1 to TRBJ1-1, with 10 bases lining up with TRBD1. CDR1 SGHRS and CDR2 YFSETQ come from the germline V gene. The CDR3 consists of 15 residues. V trimming: 4 bases; J trimming: 3 bases; junction bases outside the gene matches: 6. In DNA form, the CDR3 reads TGCGCCAGCAGCACAGGGACAGGGGCTTACACTGAAGCTTTCTTT. Translation: CASSTGTGAYTEAFF.

This clonotype was recorded at least ten times. The chain combines TRBV6-5 with TRBJ2-2; D might be TRBD1 (7 bases). Germline V gives CDR1 MNHEY, CDR2 SVGAGI. The CDR3 is 15 amino acids. The V end lost 6 bases, the J end lost 0 bases, and 11 bases lay between the germline ends. CDR3 protein: CASSSGGTNTGELFF. CDR3 coding DNA: TGTGCCAGCAGCTCAGGGGGGACGAACACCGGGGAGCTGTTTTTT.

The V gene is TRBV12-3 or TRBV12-4, the J gene TRBJ1-1; 9 bases are a match to TRBD1. J gave up 1 base and V 4 bases, and 7 bases lay outside the gene matches. CDR3 size: 16 residues. The CDR3 loop is CASSYRGRYRNTEAFF. CDR3 coding DNA: TGTGCCAGCAGTTACAGGGGGCGATATAGGAACACTGAAGCTTTCTTT.

In this sample, this clonotype turned up many times. The chain joins TRBV29-1 to TRBJ1-2; 9 bases are a match to TRBD1. The CDR3 runs 11 residues. V was pared by 7 bases and J by 8 bases, with 5 bases of the junction left unmatched. The germline gives CDR1 SQVTM, CDR2 ANQGSEA. The CDR3 DNA is TGCAGCGGCCGGACAGGGGACGGCTACACCTTC. This codes for CSGRTGDGYTF.

This chain uses TRBV12-3 or TRBV12-4 with TRBJ1-2; no clear D. V lost 5 bases and J lost 3, with 13 bases in between. The CDR3 is made up of 14 amino acids. The DNA of the CDR3 is TGTGCCAGCAGTACGGGTCTAGTTCACTATGGCTACACCTTC. This encodes CASSTGLVHYGYTF.

The V gene is TRBV10-3, the J gene TRBJ2-5; possibly TRBD1 for D (5 bases). The germline V gene has CDR1 ENHRY and CDR2 SYGVKD. The CDR3 is made up of 13 amino acids. Trimming cost V 4 bases and J 5 bases, with 11 bases left between them. The CDR3 nucleotides read TGTGCCATCAGTGGCCAGGGTTTGGAGACCCAGTACTTC. It translates to CAISGQGLETQYF.

The chain is built from TRBV18 and TRBJ1-2; no clear D. Between the trimmed V and J ends, which lost 3 bases and 5 bases, there was a span of 13 bases. The CDR3 consists of 14 residues. CDR1 and CDR2 (germline): KGHSH, LQKENI. DNA of the CDR3: TGTGCCAGCTCACCGGCGATCGGATGGTATGGCTACACCTTC. This gives the protein CASSPAIGWYGYTF.

This clonotype has a handful of counts. V usage is TRBV5-1 and J usage is TRBJ1-2; 11 nucleotides align to TRBD1. This CDR3 spans 16 amino acids. Trimming removed 1 base from V and 4 bases from J; junction bases left unmatched: 6. Per germline, CDR1 SGHRS and CDR2 YFSETQ. CDR3 protein: CASSLNAGTGGYGYTF. The CDR3 DNA sequence: TGCGCCAGCAGCTTGAACGCCGGGACAGGGGGCTATGGCTACACCTTC. Together with reference TRBV5-1 and TRBJ1-2, the CDR3 gives the full variable domain: KAGVTQTPRYLIKTRGQQVTLSCSPISGHRSVSWYQQTPGQGLQFLFEYFSETQRNKGNFPGRFSGRQFSNSRSEMNVSTLELGDSALYLCASSLNAGTGGYGYTFGSGTRLTVV.

This clonotype was seen a handful of times. The chain carries TRBV5-1 and TRBJ2-1; TRBD2 agrees at 12 bases. CDR1 and CDR2 (germline): SGHRS, YFSETQ. CDR3 size: 16 residues. V lost 2 bases and J lost 6; bases outside the gene matches: 6. The CDR3 loop is CASSFSSGGAPNEQFF. The CDR3, as DNA: TGCGCCAGCAGCTTCTCTAGCGGGGGGGCCCCCAATGAGCAGTTCTTC.

The chain combines TRBV12-3 or TRBV12-4 with TRBJ1-3, with 8 bases fitting TRBD1. The length of the CDR3 is 13 residues. V was clipped by 2 bases and J by 9 bases; unmatched bases: 3. CDR3 sequence reads: CASSLRQGATIYF. The CDR3 DNA is TGTGCCAGCAGTTTACGGCAGGGGGCCACCATATATTTT.

Written as DNA, the CDR3 is TGTGCCACCAGTGATTTAAGACTAGCGGGAGAGAATGAGCAGTTCTTC. This translates into CATSDLRLAGENEQFF. This sequence joins TRBV24-1 and TRBJ2-1, with 12 bases fitting TRBD2. V was clipped by 1 base and J by 7 bases; unmatched bases: 4. There are 16 residues in the CDR3. Looked up from germline, CDR1 is KGHDR and CDR2 is SFDVKD.

The CDR3 bases are TGTGCCAGCAGTTTGGGACTAGCGGGAGAGCCAGATACGCAGTATTTT. It encodes CASSLGLAGEPDTQYF. V is TRBV12-3 or TRBV12-4 and J is TRBJ2-3; 14 bases agree with TRBD2. This CDR3 spans 16 amino acids. J was trimmed by 4 bases and V by 3 bases; bases with no gene match: 3.

The V and J genes are TRBV2 and TRBJ2-1; possibly TRBD2 for D (5 bases). This CDR3 region has 14 residues. Germline V gene sequence: CDR1 SNHLY, CDR2 FYNNEI. Trimming took 7 bases from V and 0 from J, leaving 10 bases between them. This CDR3 is CASKAGRSYNEQFF. In nucleotides, the CDR3 is TGTGCCAGCAAGGCGGGCCGCTCCTACAATGAGCAGTTCTTC.

J is TRBJ2-2 and V is TRBV5-1; no firm D call. V lost 0 bases to trimming and J lost 5 bases, with 11 bases between them. From germline, CDR1 is SGHRS and CDR2 YFSETQ. This CDR3 spans 15 amino acids. CDR3 region: CASSLVSQTTGELFF. CDR3 bases: TGCGCCAGCAGCTTGGTTTCACAGACGACCGGGGAGCTGTTTTTT. The full variable domain, with the rest looked up from reference TRBV5-1 and TRBJ2-2, is KAGVTQTPRYLIKTRGQQVTLSCSPISGHRSVSWYQQTPGQGLQFLFEYFSETQRNKGNFPGRFSGRQFSNSRSEMNVSTLELGDSALYLCASSLVSQTTGELFFGEGSRLTVL.

The chain combines TRBV20-1 with TRBJ1-1; weak D call: TRBD1 (5 bases). CDR3 length: 13 residues. From germline, CDR1 is DFQATT and CDR2 SNEGSKA (reference sequence). V was trimmed by 3 bases and J by 3 bases, leaving 11 bases between them. The CDR3 reads CSARRTTDTEAFF. CDR3 bases: TGCAGTGCTAGGCGGACGACAGACACTGAAGCTTTCTTT.

J is TRBJ1-1 and V is TRBV6-6, with D perhaps matching TRBD1 (5 bases). The CDR3 consists of 14 residues. V lost 4 bases and J 6 bases, leaving 15 bases between the germline ends. Germline V gene lookup returns CDR1 MNHNY and CDR2 SVGAGI (reference sequence). The CDR3 DNA reads TGTGCCAGCAGTTCAGGGATGGGGGACGCTGAAGCTTTCTTT. Its protein is CASSSGMGDAEAFF.

This clonotype was observed a handful of times. The chain employs TRBV6-1 and TRBJ1-1; D call uncertain. CDR1 and CDR2 from the germline V gene are MNHNS and SASEGT. This CDR3 has 14 residues. V gave up 3 bases and J gave up 1 base, with 9 bases separating them. The CDR3 DNA follows: TGTGCCAGCAGTGACAGGACCGGGAACACTGAAGCTTTCTTT. It codes for CASSDRTGNTEAFF.

V usage is TRBV18 and J usage is TRBJ1-4; D gene uncertain. The germline gives CDR1 KGHSH, CDR2 LQKENI. The V end lost 6 bases, the J end lost 8 bases, and 13 bases lay between the germline ends. This CDR3 spans 13 amino acids. The CDR3 coding sequence is TGTGCCAGCTCCGGGAGTATTGGGGAAAAACTGTTTTTT. As protein: CASSGSIGEKLFF.

The rearrangement uses TRBV19 and TRBJ2-2, with no clear D. The CDR3 is 15 residues long. Deletions cut 3 bases from V and 4 bases from J, with 12 bases between. The germline gives CDR1 LNHDA, CDR2 SQIVND (reference sequence). The CDR3 loop is CASSIVSLGTGELFF. CDR3 in DNA: TGTGCCAGTAGTATCGTTAGCTTGGGCACCGGGGAGCTGTTTTTT.

The chain recombines TRBV5-1 with TRBJ2-1; 7 bases agree with TRBD2. The CDR3 has 16 amino acids. V gave up 4 bases and J gave up 3 bases; unmatched junction bases: 10. The germline V gene encodes CDR1 SGHRS and CDR2 YFSETQ. The CDR3 DNA is TGCGCCAGCAGCCCCACTAGAGCGGGGCGCTACAATGAGCAGTTCTTC. Translation: CASSPTRAGRYNEQFF.

The table lists this clonotype with a few counts. CDR3 nucleotides: TGCAGTGCTGAGAGGGACAGACAAAACTATGGCTACACCTTC. This encodes CSAERDRQNYGYTF. V and J are TRBV20-1 and TRBJ1-2; 7 bases align to TRBD1. Germline assignment: CDR1 DFQATT and CDR2 SNEGSKA (reference sequence). CDR3 size: 14 residues. The V gene end was trimmed by 5 bases and the J gene end by 2 bases; junction bases not matched to a gene: 8.

The chain is built from TRBV27 and TRBJ1-1; 9 positions agree with TRBD1. Germline V gives CDR1 MNHEY, CDR2 SMNVEV (reference sequence). The ends lost 1 base at V and 7 bases at J; junction bases unmatched: 4. This CDR3 spans 14 amino acids. The CDR3 DNA reads as TGTGCCAGCAGTTTATGGGACAGGGCGGGTGAAGCTTTCTTT. Protein sequence: CASSLWDRAGEAFF.

The genes are TRBV5-1 and TRBJ1-4, with 8 bases identical to TRBD1. V lost 4 bases and J lost 5; bases outside the gene matches: 16. The CDR3 runs 18 residues. Germline V gene lookup returns CDR1 SGHRS and CDR2 YFSETQ. CDR3: CASSHNRGSAKTNEKLFF. DNA for the CDR3: TGCGCCAGCAGCCACAACAGGGGGTCGGCCAAAACCAATGAAAAACTGTTTTTT.

The chain couples TRBV10-3 to TRBJ1-2; D is uncertain. Germline V gene lookup returns CDR1 ENHRY and CDR2 SYGVKD. The CDR3 extends over 18 amino acids. V lost 3 bases and J lost 0, with 20 bases in between. The CDR3 reads CAISEVKKGDYPNYGYTF. CDR3 nucleotides: TGTGCCATCAGTGAAGTAAAGAAGGGAGACTATCCTAACTATGGCTACACCTTC.